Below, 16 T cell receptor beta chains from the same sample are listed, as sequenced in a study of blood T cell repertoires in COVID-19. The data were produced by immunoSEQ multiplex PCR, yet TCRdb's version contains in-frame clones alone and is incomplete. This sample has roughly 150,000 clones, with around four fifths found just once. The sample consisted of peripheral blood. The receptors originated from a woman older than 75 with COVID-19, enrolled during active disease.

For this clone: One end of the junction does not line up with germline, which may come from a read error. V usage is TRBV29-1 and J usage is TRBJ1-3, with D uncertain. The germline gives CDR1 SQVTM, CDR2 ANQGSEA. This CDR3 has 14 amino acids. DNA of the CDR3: TGCAGCGTCGAAGGGTTACCTCATGGAGACACCATATATTTT. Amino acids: CSVEGLPHGDTIYF. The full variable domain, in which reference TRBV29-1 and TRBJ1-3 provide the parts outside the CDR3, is SAVISQKPSRDICQRGTSLTIQCQVDSQVTMMFWYRQQPGQSLTLIATANQGSEATYESGFVIDKFPISRPNLTFSTLTVSNMSPEDSSIYLCSVEGLPHGDTIYFGEGSWLTVV.

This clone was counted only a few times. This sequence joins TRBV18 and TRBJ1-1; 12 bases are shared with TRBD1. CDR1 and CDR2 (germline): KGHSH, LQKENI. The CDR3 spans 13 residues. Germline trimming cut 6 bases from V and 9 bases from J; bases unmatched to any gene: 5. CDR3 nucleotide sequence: TGTGCCAGCTCCCCCGGGACAGGGGGCAAAGCTTTCTTT. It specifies CASSPGTGGKAFF.

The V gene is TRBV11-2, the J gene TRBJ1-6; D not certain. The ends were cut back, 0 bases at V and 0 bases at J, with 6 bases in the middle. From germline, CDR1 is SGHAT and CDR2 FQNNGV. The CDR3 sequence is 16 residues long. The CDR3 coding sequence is TGTGCCAGCAGCTTAGAGTCGAGCTCCTATAATTCACCCCTCCACTTT. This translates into CASSLESSSYNSPLHF.

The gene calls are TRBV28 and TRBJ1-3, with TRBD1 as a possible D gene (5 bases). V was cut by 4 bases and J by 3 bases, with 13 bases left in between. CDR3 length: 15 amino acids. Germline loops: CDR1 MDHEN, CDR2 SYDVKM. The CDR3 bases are TGTGCCAGCAGTTCGGAGCAGGGATTTGGAAACACCATATATTTT. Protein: CASSSEQGFGNTIYF.

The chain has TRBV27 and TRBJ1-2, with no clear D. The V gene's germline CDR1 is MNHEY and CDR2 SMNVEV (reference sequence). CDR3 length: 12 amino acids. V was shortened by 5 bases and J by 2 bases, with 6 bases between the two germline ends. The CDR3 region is CASSPFNYGYTF. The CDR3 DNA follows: TGTGCCAGCAGTCCCTTCAACTATGGCTACACCTTC.

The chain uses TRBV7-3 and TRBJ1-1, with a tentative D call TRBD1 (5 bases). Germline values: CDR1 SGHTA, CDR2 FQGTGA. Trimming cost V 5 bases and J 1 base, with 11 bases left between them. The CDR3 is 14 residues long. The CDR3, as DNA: TGTGCCAGCAGCCCCACGGGGGGGAACACTGAAGCTTTCTTT. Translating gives CASSPTGGNTEAFF.

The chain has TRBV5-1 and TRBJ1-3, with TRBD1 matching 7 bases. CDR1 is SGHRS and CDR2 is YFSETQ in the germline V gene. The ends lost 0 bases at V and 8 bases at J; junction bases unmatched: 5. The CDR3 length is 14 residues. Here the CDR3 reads CASSLAAGGDTIYF. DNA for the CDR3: TGCGCCAGCAGCTTGGCGGCAGGGGGTGACACCATATATTTT.

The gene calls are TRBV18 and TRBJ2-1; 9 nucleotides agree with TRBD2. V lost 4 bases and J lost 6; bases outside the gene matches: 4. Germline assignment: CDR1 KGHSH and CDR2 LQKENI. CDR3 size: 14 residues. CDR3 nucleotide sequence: TGTGCCAGCTCACGTAGCGGGAGTGGCAATGAGCAGTTCTTC. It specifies CASSRSGSGNEQFF.

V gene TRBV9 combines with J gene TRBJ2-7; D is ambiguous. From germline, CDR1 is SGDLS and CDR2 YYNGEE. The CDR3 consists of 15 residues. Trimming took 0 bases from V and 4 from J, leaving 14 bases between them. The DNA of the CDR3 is TGTGCCAGCAGCGTAGCTCCGCAGAGGAGTTACGAGCAGTACTTC. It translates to CASSVAPQRSYEQYF.

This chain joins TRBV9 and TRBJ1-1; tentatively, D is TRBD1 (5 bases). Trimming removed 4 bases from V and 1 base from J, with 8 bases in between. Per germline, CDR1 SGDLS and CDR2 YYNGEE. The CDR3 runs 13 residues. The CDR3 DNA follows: TGTGCCAGCAGCTTCGGACAGAACACTGAAGCTTTCTTT. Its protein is CASSFGQNTEAFF.

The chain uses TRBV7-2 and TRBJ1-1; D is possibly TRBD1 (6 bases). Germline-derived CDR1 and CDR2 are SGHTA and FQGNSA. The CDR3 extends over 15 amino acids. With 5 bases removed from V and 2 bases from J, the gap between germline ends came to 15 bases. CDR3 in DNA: TGTGCCAGCAGCCCCCCTCGGACAGTAAACACTGAAGCTTTCTTT. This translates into CASSPPRTVNTEAFF.

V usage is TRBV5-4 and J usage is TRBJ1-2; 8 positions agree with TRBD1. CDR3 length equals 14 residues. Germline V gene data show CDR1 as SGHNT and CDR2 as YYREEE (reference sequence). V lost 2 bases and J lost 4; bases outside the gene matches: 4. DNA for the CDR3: TGTGCCAGCAGCTTCAACAGGGGGGTCTATGGCTACACCTTC. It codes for CASSFNRGVYGYTF. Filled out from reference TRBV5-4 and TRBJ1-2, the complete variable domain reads ETGVTQSPTHLIKTRGQQVTLRCSSQSGHNTVSWYQQALGQGPQFIFQYYREEENGRGNFPPRFSGLQFPNYSSELNVNALELDDSALYLCASSFNRGVYGYTFGSGTRLTVV.

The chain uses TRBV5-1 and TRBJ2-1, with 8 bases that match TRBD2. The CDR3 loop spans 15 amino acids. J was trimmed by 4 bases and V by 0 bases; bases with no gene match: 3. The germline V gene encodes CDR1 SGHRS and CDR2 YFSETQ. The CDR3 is CASSLVAGLYNEQFF. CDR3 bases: TGCGCCAGCAGCTTGGTAGCGGGACTGTACAATGAGCAGTTCTTC.

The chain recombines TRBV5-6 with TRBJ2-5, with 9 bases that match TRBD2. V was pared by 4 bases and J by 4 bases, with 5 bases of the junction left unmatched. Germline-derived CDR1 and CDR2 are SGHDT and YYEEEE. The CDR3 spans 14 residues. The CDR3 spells CASSHSGSLETQYF. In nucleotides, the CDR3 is TGTGCCAGCAGCCATAGCGGGAGTCTAGAGACCCAGTACTTC.

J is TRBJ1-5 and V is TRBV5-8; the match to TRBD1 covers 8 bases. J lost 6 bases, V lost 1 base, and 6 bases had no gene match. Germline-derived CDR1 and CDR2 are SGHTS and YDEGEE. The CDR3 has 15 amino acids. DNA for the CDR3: TGTGCCAGCAGCTTGCAGGGGGCAATAAGTCAGCCCCAGCATTTT. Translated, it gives CASSLQGAISQPQHF. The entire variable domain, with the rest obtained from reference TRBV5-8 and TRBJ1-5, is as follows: EAGVTQSPTHLIKTRGQQATLRCSPISGHTSVYWYQQALGLGLQFLLWYDEGEERNRGNFPPRFSGRQFPNYSSELNVNALELEDSALYLCASSLQGAISQPQHFGDGTRLSIL.

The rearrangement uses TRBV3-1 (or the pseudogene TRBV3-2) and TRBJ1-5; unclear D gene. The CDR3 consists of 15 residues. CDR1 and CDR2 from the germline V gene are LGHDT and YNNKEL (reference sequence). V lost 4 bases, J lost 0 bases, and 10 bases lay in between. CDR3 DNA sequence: TGTGCCAGCAGCCCGGTCCGGGGTAGCAATCAGCCCCAGCATTTT. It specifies CASSPVRGSNQPQHF.